This T cell receptor beta chain was identified in a study of shared clonotypes between healthy human individuals. Regarding the study as a whole: Despite large depth, sorted-subset datasets appeared incompletely sequenced. Across subsets, estimated richness was generally greater for naive than for memory populations.

About this clone: Antigen specificity is unknown.

Germline V gene sequence: CDR1 SNHLY, CDR2 FYNNEI. The V and J ends lost 5 bases and 5 bases respectively, with 13 bases between them. The CDR3 runs 15 residues. Method: immunoSEQ multiplex PCR; TCRdb's copy keeps in-frame clones and lacks some. The top ten clones hold over 0.12% of a sample with a few million clones, approximately 90% of them seen once. The receptor was isolated from a man between 18 and 35 years old in good health. The chain carries TRBV2 and TRBJ1-6, with D tentatively TRBD1 (5 bases). The source material was naive CD4+ T cells sorted from blood. The subset here: CD45RA+ positively selected. In DNA form, the CDR3 reads TGTGCCAGCAGTTCCAGGGTATTTAATAATTCACCCCTCCACTTT. Its protein is CASSSRVFNNSPLHF.